This TCR beta chain was sequenced for a study of blood T cell repertoires in COVID-19. As for this clone: Within the sample, other DNA sequences also encode this same CDR3.

Original analysis: It was from reference gene primer amplification that nucleated cell counts were estimated. Using immunoSEQ multiplex PCR, the repertoire was profiled, and TCRdb retains in-frame clones only, with some absent. V and J calls and clone size are as listed in that table; D and trimming were resolved from the DNA. The sample comprises about 68,000 clones, 75% to 90% of which are singletons, and more than 2% rests with the top ten. The sample consisted of peripheral blood. This TCR came from a human donor in a cohort sampled during active COVID-19.

As DNA, the CDR3 is TGCAGCGTAGATACAGGCTACACTGAAGCTTTCTTT. Translating gives CSVDTGYTEAFF. The rearrangement links TRBV29-1 to TRBJ1-1; D perhaps matches TRBD1 (5 bases). CDR3 length: 12 amino acids. Between the trimmed V and J ends, which lost 6 bases and 3 bases, there was a span of 11 bases. Germline CDR1 SQVTM, CDR2 ANQGSEA.